This TCR beta chain comes out of a study of blood T cell repertoires in COVID-19. The CDR3 contains 15 residues. The V gene end was trimmed by 4 bases and the J gene end by 6 bases; junction bases not matched to a gene: 5. Germline-derived CDR1 and CDR2 are MNHEY and SVGAGI. Two negative PCRs, clearance, or symptom resolution had been documented for recovered Cohort 3 donors. The protocol was immunoSEQ multiplex PCR, while the TCRdb copy is restricted to in-frame clones and leaves out a portion. The sample gives about 500,000 clones, about nine tenths of which show up once; about 0.7% is in the top ten.

This chain connects TRBV6-5 to TRBJ1-5; TRBD1 aligns across 11 bases. Sequences were obtained from PBMCs or T cells enriched from blood (not recorded which). The clonotype comes from a woman under 30 who had recovered from COVID-19. In DNA, the CDR3 is TGTGCCAGCAGTTCCGGACAGGGGGCCTTTCAGCCCCAGCATTTT. Protein sequence: CASSSGQGAFQPQHF.